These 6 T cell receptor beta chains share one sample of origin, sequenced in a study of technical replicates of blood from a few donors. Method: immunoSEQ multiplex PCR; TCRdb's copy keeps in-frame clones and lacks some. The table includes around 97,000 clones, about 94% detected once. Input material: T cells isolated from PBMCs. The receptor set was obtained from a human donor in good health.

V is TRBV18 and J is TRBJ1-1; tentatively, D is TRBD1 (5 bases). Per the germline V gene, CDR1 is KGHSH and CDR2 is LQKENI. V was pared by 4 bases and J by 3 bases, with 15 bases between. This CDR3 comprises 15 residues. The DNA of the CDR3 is TGTGCCAGCTCACTTGCGCCTGGGGCTTACACTGAAGCTTTCTTT. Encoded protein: CASSLAPGAYTEAFF.

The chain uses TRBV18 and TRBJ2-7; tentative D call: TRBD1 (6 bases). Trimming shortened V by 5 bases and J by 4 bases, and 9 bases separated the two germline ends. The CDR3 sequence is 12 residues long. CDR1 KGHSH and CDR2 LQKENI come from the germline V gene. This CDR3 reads CASSIQGYEQYF. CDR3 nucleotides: TGTGCCAGCTCAATACAGGGTTACGAGCAGTACTTC.

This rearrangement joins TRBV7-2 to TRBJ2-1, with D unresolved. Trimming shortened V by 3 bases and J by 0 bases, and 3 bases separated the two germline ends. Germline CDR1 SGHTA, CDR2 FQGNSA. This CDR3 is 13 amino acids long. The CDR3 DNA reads TGTGCCAGCAGCTTCAACTCCTACAATGAGCAGTTCTTC. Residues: CASSFNSYNEQFF.

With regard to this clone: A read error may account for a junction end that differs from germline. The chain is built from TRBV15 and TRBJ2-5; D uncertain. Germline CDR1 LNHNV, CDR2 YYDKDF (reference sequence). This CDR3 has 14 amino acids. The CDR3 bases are TGTGCCACCAGCAGAGTATCGCCAGGCCGCACCCTGGACTTC. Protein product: CATSRVSPGRTLDF.

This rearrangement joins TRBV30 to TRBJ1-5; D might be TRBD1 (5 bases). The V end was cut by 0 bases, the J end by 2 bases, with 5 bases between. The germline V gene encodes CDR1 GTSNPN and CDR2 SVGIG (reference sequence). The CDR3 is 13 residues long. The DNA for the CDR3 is TGTGCCTGGAGTGTACAGGGCAATCAGCCCCAGCATTTT. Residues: CAWSVQGNQPQHF.

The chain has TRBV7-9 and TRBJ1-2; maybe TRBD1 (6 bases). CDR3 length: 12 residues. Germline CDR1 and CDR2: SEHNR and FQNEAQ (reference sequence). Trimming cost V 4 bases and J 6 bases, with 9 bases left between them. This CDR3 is CASSSGVHGYTF. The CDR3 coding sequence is TGTGCCAGCAGCTCAGGGGTCCATGGCTACACCTTC. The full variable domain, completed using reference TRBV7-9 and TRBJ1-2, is DTGVSQNPRHKITKRGQNVTFRCDPISEHNRLYWYRQTLGQGPEFLTYFQNEAQLEKSRLLSDRFSAERPKGSFSTLEIQRTEQGDSAMYLCASSSGVHGYTFGSGTRLTVV.